This paragraph covers one TCR beta chain sequence. The data stem from a study of blood T cell repertoires in COVID-19. The wider study: From the United States, Italy and Spain came samples of acute and convalescent COVID-19. The analysed material was cDNA or gDNA that came from T cells, B-cell-depleted T cells, or PBMCs.

V gave up 0 bases and J gave up 5 bases, with 13 bases separating them. Germline assignment: CDR1 LNHDA and CDR2 SQIVND (reference sequence). The CDR3 length is 15 residues. Authors' data handling: Amplification of reference gene primers was used by the study to estimate nucleated cell counts. The protocol was immunoSEQ multiplex PCR, while the TCRdb copy is restricted to in-frame clones and leaves out a portion. V and J calls plus clone size are reproduced from that table; the DNA served to infer D and trimming. This sample has roughly 200,000 clones, with roughly 85% found just once. The rearrangement links TRBV19 to TRBJ2-5; D is unclear. Material: peripheral blood. This clonotype originated in a man aged 55-75 years with active or convalescent COVID-19. DNA of the CDR3: TGTGCCAGTAGTATAGATCGTACCAGGTCGGAGACCCAGTACTTC. Protein product: CASSIDRTRSETQYF.